The 3 T cell receptor beta chains reported below all come from one sample, sequenced in a study of blood T cell repertoires in COVID-19. Assay used: immunoSEQ multiplex PCR; TCRdb lists only in-frame clones, some missing. The sample carries about 120,000 clones, about 90% recorded once. Sequenced material: peripheral blood. Every receptor here comes from a woman in her seventies with acute or convalescent COVID-19.

The V call is TRBV19, the J call TRBJ2-5; D gene ambiguous. The CDR3 spans 13 residues. Trimming shortened V by 1 base and J by 1 base, and 4 bases separated the two germline ends. Germline lookup yields CDR1 LNHDA and CDR2 SQIVND (reference sequence). CDR3 protein: CASSIGSQETQYF. For the CDR3, the DNA is TGTGCCAGTAGTATAGGGAGCCAAGAGACCCAGTACTTC.

This chain uses TRBV24-1 with TRBJ2-5; a weak D match, TRBD2 (7 bases). V dropped 3 bases and J dropped 6 bases, with 13 bases sitting between them. The V gene's germline CDR1 is KGHDR and CDR2 SFDVKD. This CDR3 contains 14 residues. CDR3 protein: CATSDGRGGKTQYF. CDR3 sequence (DNA): TGTGCCACCAGTGATGGGAGGGGGGGTAAGACCCAGTACTTC.

The V and J genes are TRBV28 and TRBJ1-3, with 8 bases lining up with TRBD1. V lost 7 bases and J lost 4; bases outside the gene matches: 6. Per germline, CDR1 MDHEN and CDR2 SYDVKM. CDR3 length equals 14 residues. CDR3 protein: CASIGQGRGNTIYF. In DNA form, the CDR3 reads TGTGCCAGCATAGGACAGGGCCGGGGAAACACCATATATTTT.